The 26 T cell receptor beta chains below all came from one sample that was sequenced in a study of cytomegalovirus exposure and HLA in healthy donors. Amplification used 60 Vbeta primers and 13 Jbeta primers. TCRdb's table, derived via immunoSEQ multiplex PCR, lists solely in-frame clones and lacks some. This repertoire shows about 64,000 clones, around 61% found once; its top ten account for 3%. Material for sequencing was PBMCs. The origin of the receptors is a woman between 50 and 59 years old in good health and CMV-seronegative.

This clone came up a few times. The chain links TRBV4-3 to TRBJ2-2, with D perhaps matching TRBD1 (6 bases). CDR1 LGHNA and CDR2 YSLEER come from the germline V gene. The CDR3 sequence is 18 residues long. V dropped 0 bases and J dropped 7 bases, with 21 bases sitting between them. In nucleotides, the CDR3 is TGCGCCAGCAGCCAAGAATGGGCAGGGGTAGACCCAAGCGGGGAGCTGTTTTTT. This gives the protein CASSQEWAGVDPSGELFF.

This clone was counted between two and nine times. This chain links TRBV18 with TRBJ2-7, with 8 bases that match TRBD2. The CDR3 has 15 amino acids. The V and J ends lost 2 bases and 0 bases, in that order; junction bases with no gene match: 3. Germline CDR1 KGHSH, CDR2 LQKENI. CDR3 DNA: TGTGCCAGCTCACCAACTAGCGGAGGCTCCTACGAGCAGTACTTC. Amino acid sequence: CASSPTSGGSYEQYF.

This clone occurred a few times. The J gene is TRBJ1-1, the V gene TRBV19, with D uncertain. The V gene lost 5 bases and the J gene lost 5 bases, with 12 bases spanning the gap. The length of the CDR3 is 13 residues. Germline V CDR1 and CDR2: LNHDA, SQIVND (reference sequence). In DNA, the CDR3 is TGTGCCAGTAGTGTACTTATGAGGACTGAAGCTTTCTTT. It encodes CASSVLMRTEAFF. Based on the CDR3 plus reference TRBV19 and TRBJ1-1, the full variable domain is DGGITQSPKYLFRKEGQNVTLSCEQNLNHDAMYWYRQDPGQGLRLIYYSQIVNDFQKGDIAEGYSVSREKKESFPLTVTSAQKNPTAFYLCASSVLMRTEAFFGQGTRLTVV.

This clone was observed a few times. The junction departs from the called germline gene at one end, perhaps through a read error. J is TRBJ2-1 and V is TRBV7-9; 9 bases map to TRBD2. CDR1 and CDR2 (germline): SEHNR, FQNEAQ (reference sequence). The CDR3 covers 13 residues. The CDR3 sequence: CSSSLEFSGSEFF. CDR3 nucleotides: TGTTCCAGCAGCTTAGAATTTAGCGGGAGCGAGTTCTTC. The full variable domain, completed using reference TRBV7-9 and TRBJ2-1, is DTGVSQNPRHKITKRGQNVTFRCDPISEHNRLYWYRQTLGQGPEFLTYFQNEAQLEKSRLLSDRFSAERPKGSFSTLEIQRTEQGDSAMYLCSSSLEFSGSEFFGPGTRLTVL.

V is TRBV5-1 and J is TRBJ1-2; 8 bases are shared with TRBD1. CDR3 size: 15 residues. V was clipped by 4 bases and J by 5 bases; unmatched bases: 10. CDR1 SGHRS and CDR2 YFSETQ come from the germline V gene. The CDR3: CASSGPGQVGYGYTF. The CDR3 DNA follows: TGCGCCAGCAGCGGCCCGGGACAGGTCGGGTATGGCTACACCTTC.

The chain employs TRBV7-9 and TRBJ1-1, with no clear D. The CDR3 loop spans 13 amino acids. Germline V gene data show CDR1 as SEHNR and CDR2 as FQNEAQ (reference sequence). The germline V and J ends were trimmed by 5 bases and 11 bases, with 18 bases remaining between them. CDR3 sequence (DNA): TGTGCCAGCAGCCTCTTCCCGGGTCCGGAGGCTTTCTTT. This sequence encodes CASSLFPGPEAFF.

This chain connects TRBV7-2 to TRBJ2-1, with D tentatively TRBD1 (6 bases). V was clipped by 1 base and J by 7 bases, with 14 bases between them. The CDR3 contains 15 residues. CDR1 and CDR2 (germline): SGHTA, FQGNSA. The CDR3 DNA is TGTGCCAGCAGCTTAGTGGCAGGGGCCTTAAATGAGCAGTTCTTC. The encoded protein is CASSLVAGALNEQFF.

This chain links TRBV7-2 with TRBJ2-7; TRBD1 matches at 9 bases. The CDR3 spans 15 residues. V dropped 5 bases and J dropped 2; count of bases not matched to a gene: 7. CDR1 and CDR2 from the germline V gene are SGHTA and FQGNSA. This CDR3 is CASSARGTGTYEQYF. The CDR3 DNA is TGTGCCAGCAGCGCCCGCGGGACAGGGACCTACGAGCAGTACTTC.

Note on this clone: One junction end disagrees with the germline gene, perhaps due to a read error. CDR3 residues: CASSESGFNNEQFF. In DNA form, the CDR3 reads TGTGCTAGCAGCGAATCAGGATTTAACAATGAGCAGTTCTTC. The chain recombines TRBV7-7 with TRBJ2-1, with unresolved D. The germline CDR1 and CDR2 sequences are SSHAT and FNYEAQ (reference sequence). The CDR3 totals 14 residues.

This clone has only a few counts. J is TRBJ1-1 and V is TRBV5-6; 8 nucleotides agree with TRBD1. Germline CDR1 reads SGHDT; CDR2 reads YYEEEE. J lost 7 bases, V lost 3 bases, and 5 bases had no gene match. The CDR3 contains 13 residues. The CDR3: CASSWDRTLEAFF. CDR3 bases: TGTGCCAGCAGCTGGGACAGGACTCTTGAAGCTTTCTTT.

This clone showed up just once. This chain connects TRBV18 to TRBJ2-1; 13 bases are shared with TRBD2. This CDR3 is 15 amino acids long. Germline V gives CDR1 KGHSH, CDR2 LQKENI. With 3 bases clipped from V and 7 bases from J, the junction kept 3 bases outside the gene matches. CDR3: CASSPGLAGMNEQFF. CDR3 nucleotides: TGTGCCAGCTCACCGGGACTAGCGGGAATGAATGAGCAGTTCTTC.

The V call is TRBV7-9, the J call TRBJ1-1; tentative D call: TRBD1 (5 bases). Germline CDR1 SEHNR, CDR2 FQNEAQ (reference sequence). The CDR3 consists of 12 residues. The V gene lost 8 bases and the J gene lost 1 base, with 8 bases spanning the gap. The CDR3 region is CASGGGNTEAFF. CDR3 DNA: TGTGCCAGCGGCGGGGGGAACACTGAAGCTTTCTTT.

The chain employs TRBV28 and TRBJ1-5; D is possibly TRBD1 (6 bases). The V gene lost 3 bases and the J gene lost 3 bases, with 9 bases spanning the gap. The CDR3 sequence is 14 residues long. The germline CDR1 and CDR2 sequences are MDHEN and SYDVKM. The CDR3 region has the DNA TGTGCCAGCAGTTTTTCAGGGGCCAATCAGCCCCAGCATTTT. Translation: CASSFSGANQPQHF.

With regard to this clone: The same CDR3 can be traced to other DNA sequences in this sample. The chain couples TRBV5-6 to TRBJ1-2, with D hard to call. Trimming shortened V by 0 bases and J by 2 bases, and 17 bases separated the two germline ends. The CDR3 extends over 17 amino acids. Germline CDR1 is SGHDT and CDR2 is YYEEEE. In DNA, the CDR3 is TGTGCCAGCAGCTTGGGGTTTTCGGGGTACTCAAACTATGGCTACACCTTC. Its translation: CASSLGFSGYSNYGYTF.

The rearrangement joins TRBV28 to TRBJ2-3; TRBD1 aligns across 11 bases. Germline CDR1 MDHEN, CDR2 SYDVKM. Losses at the gene ends were 5 bases for V and 6 bases for J; bases not matched to a gene: 7. CDR3 length: 15 residues. The CDR3 region has the DNA TGTGCCAGCAGTACACCCCGGACAGGGGGCGATACGCAGTATTTT. Its translation: CASSTPRTGGDTQYF.

This clone was counted between two and nine times. The J gene is TRBJ2-7, the V gene TRBV28, with a weak D call TRBD1 (6 bases). Looked up from germline, CDR1 is MDHEN and CDR2 is SYDVKM. This CDR3 has 13 residues. The V end was cut by 6 bases, the J end by 4 bases, with 13 bases between. DNA of the CDR3: TGTGCCAGCAGGAAGGGGGTCGGGTACGAGCAGTACTTC. The encoded protein is CASRKGVGYEQYF.

The CDR3 bases are TGTGCCAGCAGCCCCGGGCCCGCGGGAGGCACAGATACGCAGTATTTT. Translating gives CASSPGPAGGTDTQYF. V is TRBV5-4 and J is TRBJ2-3, with TRBD2 matching 7 bases. The germline V gene has CDR1 SGHNT and CDR2 YYREEE (reference sequence). Germline trimming cut 4 bases from V and 1 base from J; bases unmatched to any gene: 9. This CDR3 has 16 residues.

The chain carries TRBV18 and TRBJ2-7; a weak D match, TRBD1 (5 bases). Germline CDR1 reads KGHSH; CDR2 reads LQKENI. V was cut by 5 bases and J by 0 bases, with 11 bases left in between. The CDR3 spans 14 residues. CDR3 nucleotides: TGTGCCAGCTCAACAGGATTAGTCTCCTACGAGCAGTACTTC. Residues: CASSTGLVSYEQYF.

V and J are TRBV6-6 and TRBJ2-3; 8 bases align to TRBD2. CDR3 length: 14 amino acids. V shed 7 bases and J 4 bases; nucleotides not matched to a gene: 7. CDR1 is MNHNY, CDR2 SVGAGI, per germline (reference sequence). The CDR3 is CASTRTSLADTQYF. Here the CDR3 DNA reads TGTGCCAGCACCCGGACTAGCCTTGCAGATACGCAGTATTTT.

The chain carries TRBV5-4 and TRBJ2-7, with 11 bases aligning to TRBD2. This CDR3 region has 14 residues. Trimming removed 0 bases from V and 6 bases from J; junction bases left unmatched: 2. Germline CDR1 reads SGHNT; CDR2 reads YYREEE (reference sequence). This CDR3 is CASSLGLAGTEQYF. CDR3 nucleotides: TGTGCCAGCAGCTTGGGACTAGCGGGAACCGAGCAGTACTTC.

The V and J genes are TRBV7-2 and TRBJ2-3; 7 nucleotides align to TRBD1. This CDR3 spans 13 amino acids. Germline trimming cut 3 bases from V and 5 bases from J; bases unmatched to any gene: 2. CDR1 is SGHTA, CDR2 FQGNSA, per germline. The CDR3 region has the DNA TGTGCCAGCAGCTTGCCAGGGGGAGATACGCAGTATTTT. Amino acids: CASSLPGGDTQYF.

J is TRBJ2-3 and V is TRBV29-1; D may be TRBD2 (5 bases). CDR1 SQVTM and CDR2 ANQGSEA come from the germline V gene. V dropped 5 bases and J dropped 3 bases, with 15 bases sitting between them. The CDR3 length is 14 residues. CDR3 sequence reads: CSVRQRVRTDTQYF. CDR3 DNA: TGCAGCGTTCGCCAGAGGGTCCGTACAGATACGCAGTATTTT.

The chain recombines TRBV15 with TRBJ2-1; 11 bases are shared with TRBD2. The CDR3 spans 16 residues. V gave up 0 bases and J gave up 3 bases; unmatched junction bases: 1. Germline CDR1 reads LNHNV; CDR2 reads YYDKDF (reference sequence). The CDR3: CATSRDGTSGYNEQFF. CDR3 nucleotide sequence: TGTGCCACCAGCAGAGATGGGACTAGCGGCTACAATGAGCAGTTCTTC.

This clone was recorded at least ten times. The chain couples TRBV5-6 to TRBJ2-7; D is possibly TRBD1 (6 bases). The V end lost 1 base, the J end lost 4 bases, and 9 bases lay between the germline ends. From germline, CDR1 is SGHDT and CDR2 YYEEEE. The CDR3 length is 13 residues. The CDR3 sequence is CASSLLTGYEQYF. CDR3 bases: TGTGCCAGCAGCTTGTTAACAGGGTACGAGCAGTACTTC.

The V gene is TRBV9, the J gene TRBJ2-1, with TRBD2 identical over 14 bases. The CDR3 extends over 20 amino acids. Germline loops: CDR1 SGDLS, CDR2 YYNGEE. With V trimmed by 3 bases and J by 2 bases, 13 bases remained unmatched. The CDR3 loop is CASSGTTGTSGRGTYNEQFF. CDR3 nucleotide sequence: TGTGCCAGCAGCGGTACCACCGGGACTAGCGGGAGAGGAACCTACAATGAGCAGTTCTTC.

The V gene is TRBV19, the J gene TRBJ1-2; 7 bases are a match to TRBD1. The trim removed 6 bases at V and 3 bases at J, leaving 4 bases unmatched. Germline assignment: CDR1 LNHDA and CDR2 SQIVND (reference sequence). The CDR3 is 13 amino acids. CDR3 sequence (DNA): TGTGCCAGTAGACCGACAGGGCACTATGGCTACACCTTC. Its protein is CASRPTGHYGYTF.